Detailed here is one T cell receptor beta chain. At the DNA level, this CDR3 is encoded by other sequences in the same sample as well. The data derive from a study of control samples from healthy donors and cancer patients. The method was immunoSEQ multiplex PCR; TCRdb's version includes in-frame clones alone and lacks a portion of them. This sample yields under 450,000 clones, of which 90% are seen a single time; 6% to 7% belongs to the top ten. Trimming took 3 bases from V and 4 from J, leaving 6 bases between them. Germline CDR1 is DFQATT and CDR2 is SNEGSKA (reference sequence). The CDR3 spans 11 residues.

Sequenced: PBMCs. V is TRBV20-1 and J is TRBJ1-1; D gene uncertain. This receptor was identified in a man between 40 and 49 years old with head and neck cancer. The CDR3, as DNA: TGCAGTGCTAGGCCGGGCACTGAAGCTTTCTTT. Its protein product is CSARPGTEAFF.